This T cell receptor beta chain was recorded in a study of blood T cell repertoires in COVID-19. Overall study context: COVID-19 samples from acute and convalescent phases originated in the United States, Italy and Spain. PBMCs, B-cell-depleted T cells, or T cells were the source of the cDNA or gDNA that made up the material.

The CDR3 totals 16 residues. With V trimmed by 0 bases and J by 5 bases, 6 bases remained unmatched. Looked up from germline, CDR1 is SGHRS and CDR2 is YFSETQ. Under the authors' procedure: For nucleated cells, counts were estimated from reference gene primer amplification. Assay used: immunoSEQ multiplex PCR; TCRdb lists only in-frame clones, some missing. From that table come the V and J calls and clone size; the DNA was used to work out D and trimming. The table has around 120,000 clones, over 80% seen once. This clone has only one observation. The identical CDR3 is also encoded by other nucleotide sequences in the sample.

V is TRBV5-1 and J is TRBJ2-5; 11 bases fit TRBD2. Input material: peripheral blood. The origin of this receptor is a man aged 40-55 years with active or convalescent COVID-19. The CDR3 DNA is TGCGCCAGCAGCTTGGCCTTAGCGGGGGGGCAGGAGACCCAGTACTTC. Protein: CASSLALAGGQETQYF.